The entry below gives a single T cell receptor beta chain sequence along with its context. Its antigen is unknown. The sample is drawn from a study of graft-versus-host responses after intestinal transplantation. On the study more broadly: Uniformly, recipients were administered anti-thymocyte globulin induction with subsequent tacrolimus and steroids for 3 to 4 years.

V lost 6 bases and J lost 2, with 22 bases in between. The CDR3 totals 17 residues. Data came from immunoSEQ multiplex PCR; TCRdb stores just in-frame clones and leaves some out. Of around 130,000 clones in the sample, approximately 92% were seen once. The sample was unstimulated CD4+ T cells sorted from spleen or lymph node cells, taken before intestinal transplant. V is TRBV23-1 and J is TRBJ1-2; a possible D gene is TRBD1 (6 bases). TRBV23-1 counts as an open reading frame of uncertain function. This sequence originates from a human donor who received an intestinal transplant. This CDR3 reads CASSATTGTPENYGYTF. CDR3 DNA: TGCGCCAGCAGCGCCACAACCGGGACACCCGAGAACTATGGCTACACCTTC.